The sequence of this T cell receptor beta chain was determined in a study of shared clonotypes between healthy human individuals. General observations from the study: A generally larger estimated richness was seen in naive subsets than in memory subsets. Sampling included only blood; tissue repertoires likely differ. Genetic and exposure-history diversity was limited by the small donor number.

Trimming removed 2 bases from V and 3 bases from J; junction bases left unmatched: 13. The germline V gene encodes CDR1 MDHEN and CDR2 SYDVKM. The CDR3 runs to 17 residues. A word on this clone: Antigen specificity is unknown.

TCRdb keeps only in-frame clones here, not all; method: immunoSEQ multiplex PCR. The data hold 2 million to 2.5 million clones, with approximately 94% observed a single time. The chain carries TRBV28 and TRBJ2-7; 7 positions match TRBD1. The sequenced sample consisted of naive CD4+ T cells sorted from blood. The subset was: CD45RA+ positively selected. This sequence was found in a man in his late teens or twenties in good health. CDR3 loop: CASSLNIGAGGNYEQYF. CDR3 DNA: TGTGCCAGCAGTTTAAATATAGGGGCAGGGGGTAACTACGAGCAGTACTTC.